This is a list of T cell receptor beta chains from one sample in a study of cytomegalovirus exposure and HLA in healthy donors. TCRdb keeps only in-frame clones here, not all; method: immunoSEQ multiplex PCR. The sample lists about 140,000 clones, around 78% occurring once. Sequenced material: PBMCs. The receptors shown here come from a woman aged 40 to 49 in good health and CMV-seropositive. CDR3s include the opening cysteine and the closing phenylalanine or tryptophan. D genes are given only for firm matches. Some rows mark clone size as missing; the rest say once, few, many or name a class of expanded clone.

DNA: TGTGCCAGCAGTCGGCCTACTAGCGGGAGGGTGTACGAGCAGTACTTC; CDR3: CASSRPTSGRVYEQYF; D: TRBD2; V: TRBV6-6; J: TRBJ2-7; size: NA
DNA: TGTGCCAGCAGCGTCAGTGGACTAAGGACGATGGATGAGCAGTTCTTC; CDR3: CASSVSGLRTMDEQFF; D: NA; V: TRBV9; J: TRBJ2-1; size: NA
DNA: TGTGCCAGCTCACCGGGGACGGGAGGGCCGGGGAATGAGCAGTTCTTC; CDR3: CASSPGTGGPGNEQFF; D: TRBD2; V: TRBV18; J: TRBJ2-1; size: NA
DNA: TGTGCCAGCAGTGGATTAGCGGGAGAAGATGAGCAGTTCTTC; CDR3: CASSGLAGEDEQFF; D: TRBD2; V: TRBV27; J: TRBJ2-1; size: NA
DNA: TGTGCCACCAGCAGAGATTCTCGGGGGGCCGGGGAGCTGTTTTTT; CDR3: CATSRDSRGAGELFF; D: TRBD2; V: TRBV15; J: TRBJ2-2; size: NA
DNA: TGTGCCAGCAGTGTTCAAAGCAATCAGCCCCAGCATTTT; CDR3: CASSVQSNQPQHF; D: NA; V: TRBV2; J: TRBJ1-5; size: NA
DNA: TGTGCCAGCAGTCCTTCTCTTAGCGGGAAGTACGATGAGCAGTTCTTC; CDR3: CASSPSLSGKYDEQFF; D: TRBD2; V: TRBV5-8; J: TRBJ2-1; size: NA
DNA: TGTGCCATCAGGGGTAACGACGGACAGGCGTTCTTC; CDR3: CAIRGNDGQAFF; D: TRBD1; V: TRBV10-3; J: TRBJ2-1; size: NA
DNA: TGCGCCAGCAGCCTCGGGACTCCTGAAGAGACCCAGTACTTC; CDR3: CASSLGTPEETQYF; D: NA; V: TRBV5-1; J: TRBJ2-5; size: NA
DNA: TGTGCCAGCAGCCAAGGGGATGCGGGAGTTTTCCAAGAGACCCAGTACTTC; CDR3: CASSQGDAGVFQETQYF; D: TRBD2; V: TRBV4-2; J: TRBJ2-5; size: NA
DNA: TGTGCCAGCAGCTTAGCGGGGACAGGGGGCGTCGAGCAGTACTTC; CDR3: CASSLAGTGGVEQYF; D: TRBD1; V: TRBV7-9; J: TRBJ2-7; size: NA
DNA: TGCGCCTCTGGTCTAAGCAGGCTCTCCTACGAGCAGTACTTC; CDR3: CASGLSRLSYEQYF; D: NA; V: TRBV10-2; J: TRBJ2-7; size: few
DNA: TGTGCCAGCAGCTTAGCAACAGGAATCTACGAGCAGTACTTC; CDR3: CASSLATGIYEQYF; D: NA; V: TRBV11-2; J: TRBJ2-7; size: few